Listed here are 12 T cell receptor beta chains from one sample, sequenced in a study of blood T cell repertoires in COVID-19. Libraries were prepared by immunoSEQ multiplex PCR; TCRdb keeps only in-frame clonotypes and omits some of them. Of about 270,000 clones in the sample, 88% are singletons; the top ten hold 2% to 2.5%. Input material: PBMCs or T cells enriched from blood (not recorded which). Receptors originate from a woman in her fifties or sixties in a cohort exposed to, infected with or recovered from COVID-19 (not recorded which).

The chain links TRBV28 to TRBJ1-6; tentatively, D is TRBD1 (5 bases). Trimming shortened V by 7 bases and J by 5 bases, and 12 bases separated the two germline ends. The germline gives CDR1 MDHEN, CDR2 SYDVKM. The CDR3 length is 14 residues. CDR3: CASTRDWDNSPLHF. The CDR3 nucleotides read TGTGCCAGCACCCGGGACTGGGATAATTCACCCCTCCACTTT.

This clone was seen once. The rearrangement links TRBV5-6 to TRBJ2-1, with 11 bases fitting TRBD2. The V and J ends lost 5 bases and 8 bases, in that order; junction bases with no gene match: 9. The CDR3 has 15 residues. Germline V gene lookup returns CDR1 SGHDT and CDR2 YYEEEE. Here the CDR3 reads CASSPTSGRIYEQFF. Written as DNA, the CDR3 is TGTGCCAGCAGTCCAACTAGCGGGAGAATCTATGAGCAGTTCTTC.

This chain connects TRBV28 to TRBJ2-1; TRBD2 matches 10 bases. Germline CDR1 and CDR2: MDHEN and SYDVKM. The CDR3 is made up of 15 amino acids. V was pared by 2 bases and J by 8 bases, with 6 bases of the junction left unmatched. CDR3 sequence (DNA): TGTGCCAGCAGTTTAGGTGCTAGCGGGAGTCATGAGCAGTTCTTC. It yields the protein CASSLGASGSHEQFF.

CDR3 region: CASSSRAAGVLTYEQYF. The CDR3 bases are TGTGCCAGCAGCTCTCGGGCAGCGGGAGTTCTTACCTACGAGCAGTACTTC. V gene TRBV5-5 combines with J gene TRBJ2-7; 8 nucleotides agree with TRBD2. The CDR3 runs to 17 residues. J lost 2 bases, V lost 3 bases, and 13 bases had no gene match. Germline V lookup: CDR1 SGHKS, CDR2 YYEKEE (reference sequence).

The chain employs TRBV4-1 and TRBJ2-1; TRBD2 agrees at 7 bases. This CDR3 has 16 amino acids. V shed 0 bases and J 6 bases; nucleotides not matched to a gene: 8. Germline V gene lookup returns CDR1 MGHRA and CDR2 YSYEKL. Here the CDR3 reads CASSQDWAGEGNEQFF. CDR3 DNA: TGCGCCAGCAGCCAAGATTGGGCGGGGGAGGGCAATGAGCAGTTCTTC.

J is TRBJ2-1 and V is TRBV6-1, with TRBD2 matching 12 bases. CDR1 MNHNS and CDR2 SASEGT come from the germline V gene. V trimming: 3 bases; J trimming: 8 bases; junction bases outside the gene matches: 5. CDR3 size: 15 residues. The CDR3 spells CASSERLAGGYEQFF. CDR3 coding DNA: TGTGCCAGCAGTGAGAGGCTAGCGGGAGGGTATGAGCAGTTCTTC.

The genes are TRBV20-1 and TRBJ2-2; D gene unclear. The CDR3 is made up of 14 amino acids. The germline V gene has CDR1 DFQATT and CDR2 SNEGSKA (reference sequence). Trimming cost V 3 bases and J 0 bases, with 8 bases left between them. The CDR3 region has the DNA TGCAGTGCTAGTAAACGGGCGAACACCGGGGAGCTGTTTTTT. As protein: CSASKRANTGELFF.

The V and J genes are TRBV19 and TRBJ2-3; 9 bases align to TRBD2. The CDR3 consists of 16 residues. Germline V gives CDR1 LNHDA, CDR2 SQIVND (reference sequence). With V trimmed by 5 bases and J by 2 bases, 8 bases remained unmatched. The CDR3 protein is CASSSRLAELTDTQYF. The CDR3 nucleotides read TGTGCCAGTAGTTCCCGACTAGCGGAGCTCACAGATACGCAGTATTTT.

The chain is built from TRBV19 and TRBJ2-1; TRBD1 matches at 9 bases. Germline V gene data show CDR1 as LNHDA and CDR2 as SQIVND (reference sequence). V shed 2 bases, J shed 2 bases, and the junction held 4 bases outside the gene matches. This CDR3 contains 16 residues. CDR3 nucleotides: TGTGCCAGTAGTATAAGCGGGACAGGGCCCTACAATGAGCAGTTCTTC. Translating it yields CASSISGTGPYNEQFF.

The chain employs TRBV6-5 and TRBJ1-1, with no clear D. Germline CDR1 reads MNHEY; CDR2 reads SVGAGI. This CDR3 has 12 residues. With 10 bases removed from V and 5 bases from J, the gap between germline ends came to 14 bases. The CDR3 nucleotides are TGTGCCACCTCAGGTCGCGGGACTGAAGCTTTCTTT. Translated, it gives CATSGRGTEAFF.

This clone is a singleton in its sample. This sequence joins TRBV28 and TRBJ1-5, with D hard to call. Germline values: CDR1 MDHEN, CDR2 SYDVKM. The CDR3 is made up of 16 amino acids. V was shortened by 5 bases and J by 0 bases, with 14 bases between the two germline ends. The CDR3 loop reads CASSQSGRYSNQPQHF. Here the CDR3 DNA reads TGTGCCAGCAGTCAGAGCGGGCGGTATAGCAATCAGCCCCAGCATTTT.

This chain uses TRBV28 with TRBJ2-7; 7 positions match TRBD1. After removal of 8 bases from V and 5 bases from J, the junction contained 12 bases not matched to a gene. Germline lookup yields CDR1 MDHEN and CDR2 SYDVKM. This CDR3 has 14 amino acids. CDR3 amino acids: CASRQPRGIHEQYF. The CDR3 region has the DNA TGTGCCAGCCGGCAACCCAGGGGGATCCACGAGCAGTACTTC.